A single sample gave rise to the 8 T cell receptor beta chains below, sequenced in a study of T cell responses to AZD1222 COVID-19 vaccine. This table comes from immunoSEQ multiplex PCR, and its TCRdb copy is limited to in-frame clones, with some not included. The sample has some 280,000 clones, around 93% seen once; the top ten hold roughly 0.51%. The sequences come from peripheral blood, collected 28 days after the second AZD1222 dose. The source of these receptors is an adult who received the AZD1222 COVID-19 vaccine.

The CDR3 is CASSFGQADQPQHF. Written as DNA, the CDR3 is TGTGCCAGCAGCTTCGGACAGGCGGATCAGCCCCAGCATTTT. The genes are TRBV9 and TRBJ1-5; 7 positions agree with TRBD1. Trimming took 4 bases from V and 5 from J; bases not matched to a gene: 6. The CDR3 is made up of 14 amino acids. Germline V gene sequence: CDR1 SGDLS, CDR2 YYNGEE.

The DNA of the CDR3 is TGTGCCAGCAGCGTGGGACTAGCGGGAGGGAACGAGCAGTACTTC. Its translation: CASSVGLAGGNEQYF. The chain joins TRBV9 to TRBJ2-7, with 16 bases matching TRBD2. With 2 bases clipped from V and 5 bases from J, the junction kept 1 base outside the gene matches. The CDR3 consists of 15 residues. Germline CDR1 reads SGDLS; CDR2 reads YYNGEE.

The J gene is TRBJ1-3, the V gene TRBV9; D is unclear. V was cut by 0 bases and J by 0 bases, with 10 bases left in between. The length of the CDR3 is 16 residues. Per germline, CDR1 SGDLS and CDR2 YYNGEE. The CDR3 DNA sequence: TGTGCCAGCAGCGTAGATCTAGGCTACTCTGGAAACACCATATATTTT. The encoded protein is CASSVDLGYSGNTIYF.

The J gene is TRBJ1-2, the V gene TRBV27, with a tentative D call TRBD1 (5 bases). The CDR3 is 17 amino acids. Germline CDR1 is MNHEY and CDR2 is SMNVEV (reference sequence). Trimming removed 3 bases at V and 0 bases at J, with 17 bases between. The CDR3 DNA reads as TGTGCCAGCAGTTTTTCTCGAACCGGGACGCCTAACTATGGCTACACCTTC. It encodes CASSFSRTGTPNYGYTF.

This chain links TRBV19 with TRBJ1-1; D call uncertain. The germline V gene has CDR1 LNHDA and CDR2 SQIVND (reference sequence). The CDR3 spans 13 residues. V was pared by 5 bases and J by 3 bases, with 10 bases between. CDR3 sequence: CASSEGMDTEAFF. DNA of the CDR3: TGTGCCAGTAGTGAGGGAATGGACACTGAAGCTTTCTTT.

The chain joins TRBV6-5 to TRBJ1-1; the D gene is possibly TRBD1 (6 bases). The germline CDR1 and CDR2 sequences are MNHEY and SVGAGI. V was cut by 10 bases and J by 0 bases, with 12 bases left in between. This CDR3 contains 13 residues. The CDR3 nucleotides are TGTGCCACTTCGGACAGTTTGAACACTGAAGCTTTCTTT. The encoded protein is CATSDSLNTEAFF.

J is TRBJ2-1 and V is TRBV5-1; D call uncertain. The CDR3 extends over 12 amino acids. Germline values: CDR1 SGHRS, CDR2 YFSETQ. Trimming shortened V by 1 base and J by 8 bases, and 7 bases separated the two germline ends. CDR3 nucleotides: TGCGCCAGCAGCTTGATTCAGCATGAGCAGTTCTTC. This translates into CASSLIQHEQFF. The variable domain in full, with the rest retrieved from reference TRBV5-1 and TRBJ2-1, is KAGVTQTPRYLIKTRGQQVTLSCSPISGHRSVSWYQQTPGQGLQFLFEYFSETQRNKGNFPGRFSGRQFSNSRSEMNVSTLELGDSALYLCASSLIQHEQFFGPGTRLTVL.

The rearrangement joins TRBV6-5 to TRBJ1-3; no definite D call. The CDR3 is 11 amino acids. Germline CDR1 reads MNHEY; CDR2 reads SVGAGI. Deletions cut 7 bases from V and 7 bases from J, with 8 bases between. The CDR3 DNA reads TGTGCCAGCACCCGTCCTAACACCATATATTTT. It yields the protein CASTRPNTIYF.